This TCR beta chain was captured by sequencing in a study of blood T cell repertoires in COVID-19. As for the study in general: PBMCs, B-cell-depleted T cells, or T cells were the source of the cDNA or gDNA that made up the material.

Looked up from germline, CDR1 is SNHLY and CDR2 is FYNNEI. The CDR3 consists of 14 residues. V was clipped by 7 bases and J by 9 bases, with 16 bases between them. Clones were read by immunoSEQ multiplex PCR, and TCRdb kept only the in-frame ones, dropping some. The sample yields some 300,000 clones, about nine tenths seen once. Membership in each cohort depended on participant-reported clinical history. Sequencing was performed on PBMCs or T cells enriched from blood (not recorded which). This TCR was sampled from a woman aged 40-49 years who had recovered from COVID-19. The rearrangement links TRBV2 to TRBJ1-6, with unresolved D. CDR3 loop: CASKSSWEGSPLHF. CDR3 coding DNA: TGTGCCAGCAAAAGCAGTTGGGAGGGTTCACCCCTCCACTTT.